This record concerns one TCR beta chain sequence. Its specificity is unknown. The data belong to a study of T cell responses to AZD1222 COVID-19 vaccine. Study-wide results and caveats: Among the donors, most were white British and more were female, and clonal diversity was possibly underestimated.

Clones were read by immunoSEQ multiplex PCR, and TCRdb kept only the in-frame ones, dropping some. The sample has 90,000 to 130,000 clones, about 90% seen once. CDR1 SGDLS and CDR2 YYNGEE come from the germline V gene. V was pared by 3 bases and J by 5 bases, with 21 bases between. The CDR3 is 16 amino acids. This material consisted of peripheral blood, taken on day 0 of AZD1222 vaccination. The chain is built from TRBV9 and TRBJ2-7; D remains ambiguous. The receptor's source is an adult in good health. In DNA, the CDR3 is TGTGCCAGCAGCGCCCTGAGGACCTCCTTGACCCACGAGCAGTACTTC. Translating it yields CASSALRTSLTHEQYF.